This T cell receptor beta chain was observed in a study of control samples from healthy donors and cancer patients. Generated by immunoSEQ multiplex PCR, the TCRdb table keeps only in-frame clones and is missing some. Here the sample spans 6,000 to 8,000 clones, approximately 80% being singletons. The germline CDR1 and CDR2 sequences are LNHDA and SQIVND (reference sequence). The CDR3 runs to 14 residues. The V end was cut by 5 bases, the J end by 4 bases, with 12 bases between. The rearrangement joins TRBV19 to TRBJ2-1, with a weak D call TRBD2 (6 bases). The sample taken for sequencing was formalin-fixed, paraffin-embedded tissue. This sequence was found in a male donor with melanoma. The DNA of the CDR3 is TGTGCCAGTAGTGGAGGGAATATATACAATGAGCAGTTCTTC. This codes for CASSGGNIYNEQFF.